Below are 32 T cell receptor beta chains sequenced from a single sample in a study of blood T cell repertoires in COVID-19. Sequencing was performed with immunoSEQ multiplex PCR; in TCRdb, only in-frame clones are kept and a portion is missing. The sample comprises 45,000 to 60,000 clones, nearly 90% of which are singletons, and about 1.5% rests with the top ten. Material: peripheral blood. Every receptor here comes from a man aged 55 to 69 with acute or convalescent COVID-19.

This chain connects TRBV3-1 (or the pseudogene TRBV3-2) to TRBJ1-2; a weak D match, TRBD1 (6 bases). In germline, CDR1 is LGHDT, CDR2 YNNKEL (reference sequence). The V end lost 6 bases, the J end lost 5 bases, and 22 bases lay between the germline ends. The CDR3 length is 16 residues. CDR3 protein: CASRRPREQGGYGYTF. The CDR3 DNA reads TGTGCCAGCAGACGGCCGAGGGAACAGGGAGGGTATGGCTACACCTTC.

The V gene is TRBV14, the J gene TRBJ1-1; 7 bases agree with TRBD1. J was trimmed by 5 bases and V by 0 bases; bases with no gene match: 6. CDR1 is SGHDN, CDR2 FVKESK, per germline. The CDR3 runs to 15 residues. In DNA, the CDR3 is TGTGCCAGCAGCCAAGAGTTCCCAGGGGGTACTGAAGCTTTCTTT. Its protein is CASSQEFPGGTEAFF.

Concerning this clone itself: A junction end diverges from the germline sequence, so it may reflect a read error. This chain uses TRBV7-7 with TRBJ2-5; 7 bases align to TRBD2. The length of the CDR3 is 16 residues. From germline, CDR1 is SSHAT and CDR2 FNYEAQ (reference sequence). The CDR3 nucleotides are TGTGCTAGCAGCTTAGATTGGGGGGGGGACCAAGAGACCCAGTACTTC. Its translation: CASSLDWGGDQETQYF.

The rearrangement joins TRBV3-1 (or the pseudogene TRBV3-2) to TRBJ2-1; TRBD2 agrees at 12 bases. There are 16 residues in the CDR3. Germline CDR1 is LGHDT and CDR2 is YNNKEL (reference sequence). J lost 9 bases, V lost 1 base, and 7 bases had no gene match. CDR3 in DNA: TGTGCCAGCAGCCAAGCGGCTAGCGGGGGGGCCAGTGAGCAGTTCTTC. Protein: CASSQAASGGASEQFF.

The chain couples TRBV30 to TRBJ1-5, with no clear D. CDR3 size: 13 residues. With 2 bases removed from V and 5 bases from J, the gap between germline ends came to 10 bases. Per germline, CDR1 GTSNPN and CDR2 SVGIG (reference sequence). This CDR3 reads CAWSRVPDQPQHF. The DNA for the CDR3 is TGTGCCTGGAGTCGGGTTCCGGATCAGCCCCAGCATTTT.

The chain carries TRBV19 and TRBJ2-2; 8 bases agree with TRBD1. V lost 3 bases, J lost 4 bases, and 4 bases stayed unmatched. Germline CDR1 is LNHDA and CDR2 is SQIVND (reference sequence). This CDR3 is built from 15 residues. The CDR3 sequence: CASSINTGGTGELFF. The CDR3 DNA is TGTGCCAGTAGTATTAACACAGGGGGCACCGGGGAGCTGTTTTTT.

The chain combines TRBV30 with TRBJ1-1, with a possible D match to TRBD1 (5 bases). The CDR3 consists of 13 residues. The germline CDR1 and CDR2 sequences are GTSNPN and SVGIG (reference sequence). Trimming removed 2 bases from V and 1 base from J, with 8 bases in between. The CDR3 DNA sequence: TGTGCCTGGAGTCAGGGCTGGAACACTGAAGCTTTCTTT. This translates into CAWSQGWNTEAFF.

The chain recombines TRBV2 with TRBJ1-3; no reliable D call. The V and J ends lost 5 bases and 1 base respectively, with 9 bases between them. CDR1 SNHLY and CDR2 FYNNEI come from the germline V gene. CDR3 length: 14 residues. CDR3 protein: CASSSTDSGNTIYF. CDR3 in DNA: TGTGCCAGCAGTTCTACAGATTCTGGAAACACCATATATTTT.

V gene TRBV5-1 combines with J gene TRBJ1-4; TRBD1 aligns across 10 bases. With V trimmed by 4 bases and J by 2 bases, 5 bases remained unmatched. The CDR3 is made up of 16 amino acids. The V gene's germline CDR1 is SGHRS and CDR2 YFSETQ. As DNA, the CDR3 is TGCGCCAGCAGCACCCGGGACAGGGGTACTAATGAAAAACTGTTTTTT. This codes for CASSTRDRGTNEKLFF.

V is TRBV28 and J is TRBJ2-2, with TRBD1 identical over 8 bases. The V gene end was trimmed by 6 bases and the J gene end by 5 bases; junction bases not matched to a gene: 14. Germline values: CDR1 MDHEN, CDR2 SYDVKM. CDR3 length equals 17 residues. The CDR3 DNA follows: TGTGCCAGCAGCTCTCCCGGACAGGGCCGAGGAACCGGGGAGCTGTTTTTT. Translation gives CASSSPGQGRGTGELFF.

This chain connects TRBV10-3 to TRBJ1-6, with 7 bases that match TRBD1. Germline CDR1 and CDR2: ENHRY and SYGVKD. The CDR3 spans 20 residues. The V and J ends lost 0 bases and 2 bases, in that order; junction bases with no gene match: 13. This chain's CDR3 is CAISESPVSGGTTYNSPLHF. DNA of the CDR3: TGTGCCATCAGTGAGTCCCCCGTATCAGGGGGAACGACCTATAATTCACCCCTCCACTTT.

The CDR3 DNA reads as TGCGCCAGCAGCACCAGGGGGCGGGACTCCCCTTCTTATGGCTACACCTTC. It codes for CASSTRGRDSPSYGYTF. This chain links TRBV5-1 with TRBJ1-2; 8 bases are a match to TRBD1. CDR1 and CDR2 from the germline V gene are SGHRS and YFSETQ. After removal of 4 bases from V and 5 bases from J, the junction contained 16 bases not matched to a gene. The CDR3 runs to 17 residues.

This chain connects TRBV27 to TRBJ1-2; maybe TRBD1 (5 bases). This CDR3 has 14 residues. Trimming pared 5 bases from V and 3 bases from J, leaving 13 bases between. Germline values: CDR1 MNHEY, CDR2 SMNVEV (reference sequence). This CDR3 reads CASSPTQGYYGYTF. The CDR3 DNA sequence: TGTGCCAGCAGTCCCACCCAGGGCTACTATGGCTACACCTTC.

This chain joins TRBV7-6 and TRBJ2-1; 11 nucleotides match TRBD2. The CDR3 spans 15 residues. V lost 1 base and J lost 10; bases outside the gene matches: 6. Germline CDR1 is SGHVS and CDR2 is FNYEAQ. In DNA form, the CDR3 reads TGTGCCAGCAGCTTAGAAGGGACTAGCGGCCCCGAGCAGTTCTTC. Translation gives CASSLEGTSGPEQFF. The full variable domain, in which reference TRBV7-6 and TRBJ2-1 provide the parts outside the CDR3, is GAGVSQSPRYKVTKRGQDVALRCDPISGHVSLYWYRQALGQGPEFLTYFNYEAQQDKSGLPNDRFSAERPEGSISTLTIQRTEQRDSAMYRCASSLEGTSGPEQFFGPGTRLTVL.

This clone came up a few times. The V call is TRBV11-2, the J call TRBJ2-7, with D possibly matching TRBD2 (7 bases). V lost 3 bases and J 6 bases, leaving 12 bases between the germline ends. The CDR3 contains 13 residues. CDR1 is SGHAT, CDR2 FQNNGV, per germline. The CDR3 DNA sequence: TGTGCCAGCAGCTTGGTTAGGGGGGGCGAGCAGTACTTC. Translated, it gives CASSLVRGGEQYF. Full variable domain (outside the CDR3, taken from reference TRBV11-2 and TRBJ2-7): EAGVAQSPRYKIIEKRQSVAFWCNPISGHATLYWYQQILGQGPKLLIQFQNNGVVDDSQLPKDRFSAERLKGVDSTLKIQPAKLEDSAVYLCASSLVRGGEQYFGPGTRLTVT.

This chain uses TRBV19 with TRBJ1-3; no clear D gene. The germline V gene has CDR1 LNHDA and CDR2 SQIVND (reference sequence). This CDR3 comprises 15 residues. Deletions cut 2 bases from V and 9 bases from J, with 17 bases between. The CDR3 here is CASSITPDRGGTIYF. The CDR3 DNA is TGTGCCAGTAGTATAACCCCGGACCGGGGAGGCACCATATATTTT.

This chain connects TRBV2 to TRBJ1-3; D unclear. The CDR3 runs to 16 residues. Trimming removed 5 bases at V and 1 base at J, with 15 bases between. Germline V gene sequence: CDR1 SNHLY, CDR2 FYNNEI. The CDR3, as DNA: TGTGCCAGCAGTCAACGACCGGGAATTTCTGGAAACACCATATATTTT. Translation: CASSQRPGISGNTIYF.

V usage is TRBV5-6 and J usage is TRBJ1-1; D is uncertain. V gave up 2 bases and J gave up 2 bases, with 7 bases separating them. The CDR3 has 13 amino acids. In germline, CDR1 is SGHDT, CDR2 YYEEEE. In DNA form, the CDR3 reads TGTGCCAGCAGCTTAACAGTTAACACTGAAGCTTTCTTT. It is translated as CASSLTVNTEAFF. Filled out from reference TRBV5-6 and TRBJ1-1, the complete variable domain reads DAGVTQSPTHLIKTRGQQVTLRCSPKSGHDTVSWYQQALGQGPQFIFQYYEEEERQRGNFPDRFSGHQFPNYSSELNVNALLLGDSALYLCASSLTVNTEAFFGQGTRLTVV.

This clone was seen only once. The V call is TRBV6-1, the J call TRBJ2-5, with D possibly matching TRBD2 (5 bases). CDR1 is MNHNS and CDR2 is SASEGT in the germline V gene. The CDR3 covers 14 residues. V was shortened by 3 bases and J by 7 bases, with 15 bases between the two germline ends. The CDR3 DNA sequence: TGTGCCAGCAGTGAGTCGTGGGCCGCGGGGACCCAGTACTTC. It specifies CASSESWAAGTQYF.

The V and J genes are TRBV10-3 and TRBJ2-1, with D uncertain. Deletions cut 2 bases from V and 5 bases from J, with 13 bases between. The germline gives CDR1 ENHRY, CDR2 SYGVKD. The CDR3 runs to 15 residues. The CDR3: CAISEPFALNNEQFF. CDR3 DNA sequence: TGTGCCATCAGTGAGCCCTTCGCCCTAAACAATGAGCAGTTCTTC.

CDR3 sequence: CASSLGRGGYYEQYF. CDR3 bases: TGTGCCAGCAGCTTAGGTCGGGGGGGTTACTACGAGCAGTACTTC. The chain uses TRBV11-2 and TRBJ2-7; TRBD2 matches at 8 bases. Per the germline V gene, CDR1 is SGHAT and CDR2 is FQNNGV. The length of the CDR3 is 15 residues. V shed 1 base and J 3 bases; nucleotides not matched to a gene: 5. Full variable domain (remainder filled in from reference TRBV11-2 and TRBJ2-7): EAGVAQSPRYKIIEKRQSVAFWCNPISGHATLYWYQQILGQGPKLLIQFQNNGVVDDSQLPKDRFSAERLKGVDSTLKIQPAKLEDSAVYLCASSLGRGGYYEQYFGPGTRLTVT.

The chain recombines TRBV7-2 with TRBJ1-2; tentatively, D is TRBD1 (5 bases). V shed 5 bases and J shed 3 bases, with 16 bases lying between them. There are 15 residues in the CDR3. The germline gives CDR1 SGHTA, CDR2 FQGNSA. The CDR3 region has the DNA TGTGCCAGCAGCCTCCTCGCAGGGAGGGACTATGGCTACACCTTC. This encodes CASSLLAGRDYGYTF.

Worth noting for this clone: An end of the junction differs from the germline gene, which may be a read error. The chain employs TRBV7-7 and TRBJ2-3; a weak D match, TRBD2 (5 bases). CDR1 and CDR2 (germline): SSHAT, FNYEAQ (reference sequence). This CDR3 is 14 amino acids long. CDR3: CASSQRTSTDTQYF. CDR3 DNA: TGTGCTAGCAGCCAACGGACTAGCACAGATACGCAGTATTTT.

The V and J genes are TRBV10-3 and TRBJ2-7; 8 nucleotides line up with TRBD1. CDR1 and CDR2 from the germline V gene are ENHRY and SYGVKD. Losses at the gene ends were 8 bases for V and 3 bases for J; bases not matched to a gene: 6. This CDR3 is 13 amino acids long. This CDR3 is CAISRQGNYEQYF. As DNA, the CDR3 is TGTGCCATCTCGCGACAGGGGAACTACGAGCAGTACTTC.

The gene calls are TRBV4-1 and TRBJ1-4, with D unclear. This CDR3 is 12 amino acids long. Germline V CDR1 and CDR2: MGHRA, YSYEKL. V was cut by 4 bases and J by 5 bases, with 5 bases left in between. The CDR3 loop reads CASSPGNEKLFF. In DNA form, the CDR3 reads TGCGCCAGCAGCCCCGGGAATGAAAAACTGTTTTTT.

The CDR3 DNA is TGTGCCAGCAGCCGCCGGCAGGGGGCAGGGGAGACCCAGTACTTC. Amino acid sequence: CASSRRQGAGETQYF. V gene TRBV11-2 combines with J gene TRBJ2-5; 8 nucleotides match TRBD1. Trimming took 5 bases from V and 5 from J; bases not matched to a gene: 10. Germline V gives CDR1 SGHAT, CDR2 FQNNGV. CDR3 length: 15 residues.

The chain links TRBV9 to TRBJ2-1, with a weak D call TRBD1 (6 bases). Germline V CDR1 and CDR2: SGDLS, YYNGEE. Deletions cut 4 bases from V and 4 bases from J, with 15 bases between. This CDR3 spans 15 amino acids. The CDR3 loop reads CASSPLGQSYNEQFF. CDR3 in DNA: TGTGCCAGCAGCCCATTAGGACAGTCGTACAATGAGCAGTTCTTC. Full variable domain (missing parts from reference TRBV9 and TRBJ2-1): DSGVTQTPKHLITATGQRVTLRCSPRSGDLSVYWYQQSLDQGLQFLIQYYNGEERAKGNILERFSAQQFPDLHSELNLSSLELGDSALYFCASSPLGQSYNEQFFGPGTRLTVL.

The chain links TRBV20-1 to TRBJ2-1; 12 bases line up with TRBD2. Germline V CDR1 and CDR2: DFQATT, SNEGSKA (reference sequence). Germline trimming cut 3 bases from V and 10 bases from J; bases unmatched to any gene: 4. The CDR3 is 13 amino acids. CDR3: CSASLLAGGEQFF. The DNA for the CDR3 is TGCAGTGCTAGTTTACTAGCGGGGGGCGAGCAGTTCTTC.

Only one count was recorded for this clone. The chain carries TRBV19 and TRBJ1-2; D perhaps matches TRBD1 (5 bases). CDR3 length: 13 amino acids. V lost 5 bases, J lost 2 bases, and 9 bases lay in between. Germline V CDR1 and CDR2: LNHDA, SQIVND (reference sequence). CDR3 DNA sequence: TGTGCCAGTAGTCCCAGGGTGAACTATGGCTACACCTTC. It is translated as CASSPRVNYGYTF.

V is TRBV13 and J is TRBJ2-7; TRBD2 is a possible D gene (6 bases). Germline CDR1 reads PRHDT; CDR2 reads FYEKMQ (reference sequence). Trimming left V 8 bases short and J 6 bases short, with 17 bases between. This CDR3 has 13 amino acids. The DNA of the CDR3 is TGTGCCAGCTCGGACCAGGGAGGTTCCGAGCAGTACTTC. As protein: CASSDQGGSEQYF. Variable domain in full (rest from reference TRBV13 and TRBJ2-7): AAGVIQSPRHLIKEKRETATLKCYPIPRHDTVYWYQQGPGQDPQFLISFYEKMQSDKGSIPDRFSAQQFSDYHSELNMSSLELGDSALYFCASSDQGGSEQYFGPGTRLTVT.

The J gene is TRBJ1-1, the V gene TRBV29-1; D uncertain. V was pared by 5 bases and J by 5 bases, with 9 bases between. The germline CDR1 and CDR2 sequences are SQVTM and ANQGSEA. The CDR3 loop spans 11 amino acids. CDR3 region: CSVLSGTEAFF. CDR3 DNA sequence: TGCAGCGTTTTATCGGGGACTGAAGCTTTCTTT.

In DNA, the CDR3 is TGCGCCAGCAGCTTGGAGAGTCCGGGACAGGGGGTCTATGGCTACACCTTC. This gives the protein CASSLESPGQGVYGYTF. The chain is built from TRBV5-1 and TRBJ1-2; the match to TRBD1 covers 11 bases. Germline CDR1 reads SGHRS; CDR2 reads YFSETQ. The V and J ends lost 0 bases and 4 bases, in that order; junction bases with no gene match: 8. The CDR3 is 17 residues long.